This T cell receptor (beta chain) was captured in a study of blood T cell repertoires in COVID-19. Study background: Samples taken during acute and convalescent COVID-19 were collected in the United States, Italy and Spain.

V dropped 4 bases and J dropped 0 bases, with 11 bases sitting between them. CDR3 length: 14 residues. CDR1 SQVTM and CDR2 ANQGSEA come from the germline V gene. Assay used: immunoSEQ multiplex PCR; TCRdb lists only in-frame clones, some missing. The sample includes approximately 250,000 clones, about 90% of them seen just once. The TCR originated in a woman aged 40 to 50 who had been exposed to COVID-19. J is TRBJ2-3 and V is TRBV29-1; unclear D gene. Material for sequencing was PBMCs or T cells enriched from blood (not recorded which). Written as DNA, the CDR3 is TGCAGCGTTGCCTTTAGACAAAGCACAGATACGCAGTATTTT. This codes for CSVAFRQSTDTQYF.